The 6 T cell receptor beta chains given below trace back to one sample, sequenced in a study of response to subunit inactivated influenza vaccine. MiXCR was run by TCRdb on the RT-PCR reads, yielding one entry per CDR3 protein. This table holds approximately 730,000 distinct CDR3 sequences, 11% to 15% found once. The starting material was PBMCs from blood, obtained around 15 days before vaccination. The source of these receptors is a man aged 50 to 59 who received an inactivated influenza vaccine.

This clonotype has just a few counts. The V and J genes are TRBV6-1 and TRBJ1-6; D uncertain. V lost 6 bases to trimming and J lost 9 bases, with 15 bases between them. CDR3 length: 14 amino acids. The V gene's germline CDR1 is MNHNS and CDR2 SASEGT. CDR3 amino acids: CASSPQPAGSPLHF. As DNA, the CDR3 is TGTGCCAGCAGCCCACAGCCTGCGGGTTCACCCCTCCACTTT.

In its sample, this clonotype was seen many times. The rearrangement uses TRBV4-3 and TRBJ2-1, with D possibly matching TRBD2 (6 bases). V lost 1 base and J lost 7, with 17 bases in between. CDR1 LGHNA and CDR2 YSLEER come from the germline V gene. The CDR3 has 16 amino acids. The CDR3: CASSQGGTSLTNEQFF. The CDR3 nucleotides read TGCGCCAGCAGCCAAGGGGGGACTTCTCTCACTAATGAGCAGTTCTTC.

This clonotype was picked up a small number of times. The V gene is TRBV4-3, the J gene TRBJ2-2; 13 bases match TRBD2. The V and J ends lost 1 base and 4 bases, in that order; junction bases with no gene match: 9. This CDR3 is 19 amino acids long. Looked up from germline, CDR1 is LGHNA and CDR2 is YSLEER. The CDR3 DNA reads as TGCGCCAGCAGCCAAGCCACTAGCGGGGGGGCTTTTGGCACCGGGGAGCTGTTTTTT. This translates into CASSQATSGGAFGTGELFF.

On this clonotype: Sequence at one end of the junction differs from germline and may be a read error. Here the CDR3 reads CASSLKREFATVTQYF. The CDR3 bases are TGTGCCAGCAGCTTGAAGCGGGAGTTCGCCACAGTTACGCAGTATTTT. The V and J genes are TRBV5-4 and TRBJ2-3, with 8 bases lining up with TRBD2. Germline lookup yields CDR1 SGHNT and CDR2 YYREEE (reference sequence). This CDR3 region has 16 residues.

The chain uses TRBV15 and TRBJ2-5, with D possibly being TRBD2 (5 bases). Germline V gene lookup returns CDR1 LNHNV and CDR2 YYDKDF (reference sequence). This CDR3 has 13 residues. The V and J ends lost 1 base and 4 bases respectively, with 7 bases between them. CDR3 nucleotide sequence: TGTGCCACCAGCAGAGGCGGGTCAGAGACCCAGTACTTC. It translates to CATSRGGSETQYF.

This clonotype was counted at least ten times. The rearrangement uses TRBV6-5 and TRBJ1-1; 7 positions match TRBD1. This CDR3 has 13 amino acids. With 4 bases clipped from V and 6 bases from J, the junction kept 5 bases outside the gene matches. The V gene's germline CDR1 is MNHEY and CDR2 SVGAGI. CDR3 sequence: CASSFDREAEAFF. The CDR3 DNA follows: TGTGCCAGCAGTTTCGACAGGGAGGCTGAAGCTTTCTTT.